The sequence of this T cell receptor (beta chain) was determined in a study of cytomegalovirus exposure and HLA in healthy donors. Study-wide findings and caveats: Sequencing depth across donors, presence/absence analyses assumed, was roughly uniform.

The J segment lost 4 bases and the V segment lost 1 base, leaving 4 bases of the junction unmatched. This CDR3 region has 15 residues. Per germline, CDR1 SEHNR and CDR2 FQNEAQ (reference sequence). A word on this clone: The target antigen is unknown.

PCR was performed using 60 Vbeta and 13 Jbeta primers. Sequencing used immunoSEQ multiplex PCR; TCRdb keeps in-frame clones, though not all of them. Among 60,000 to 75,000 clones listed, 55% to 75% were seen once. This clonotype was sampled from a woman aged 40 to 50 in good health and CMV-seropositive. Sequencing was carried out using PBMCs. The V and J genes are TRBV7-9 and TRBJ1-2, with 9 positions matching TRBD1. This CDR3 is CASSLVGTGIYGYTF. For the CDR3, the DNA is TGTGCCAGCAGCTTAGTAGGGACAGGGATCTATGGCTACACCTTC.